The clone carrying this T cell receptor beta chain appeared a few times. The target antigen is unknown. TCRdb analysed the RACE reads with MiXCR anew, one entry per CDR3 protein. Among roughly 50,000 distinct CDR3 sequences listed, 9% to 10% were seen once. The data originate from a study of human T cells and chemical hapten exposure. The overall study: On about 2 cm by about 2 cm of upper inner arm skin, sensitization was performed with 2% DPC. DPC at 0.01% went onto the upper back in patch tests, read at 6 days. Broader study findings: Significantly more large CDR3 similarity clusters arose among expanded TCRs than among controls.

The CDR3 extends over 14 amino acids. The V and J ends lost 4 bases and 5 bases respectively, with 14 bases between them. CDR1 is SGHTA, CDR2 FQGNSA, per germline. The time point here: patch test 3, about 24 weeks after DPC sensitization. This sample's treatment: therapeutic diphenylcyclopropenone sensitization with weekly scalp DPC. Total RNA was isolated from whole blood that had not been fractionated. Sequencing used whole blood, obtained in connection with sensitization to the hapten diphenylcyclopropenone (DPC). The chain uses TRBV7-2 and TRBJ1-1; no clear D. The receptor was isolated from a woman aged 40 to 50 with alopecia areata. Some clones in this sample may be carry-over from other donors' samples. Here the CDR3 reads CASSSQGLGTEAFF. CDR3 DNA sequence: TGTGCCAGCAGCTCGCAAGGCCTGGGGACTGAAGCTTTCTTT.